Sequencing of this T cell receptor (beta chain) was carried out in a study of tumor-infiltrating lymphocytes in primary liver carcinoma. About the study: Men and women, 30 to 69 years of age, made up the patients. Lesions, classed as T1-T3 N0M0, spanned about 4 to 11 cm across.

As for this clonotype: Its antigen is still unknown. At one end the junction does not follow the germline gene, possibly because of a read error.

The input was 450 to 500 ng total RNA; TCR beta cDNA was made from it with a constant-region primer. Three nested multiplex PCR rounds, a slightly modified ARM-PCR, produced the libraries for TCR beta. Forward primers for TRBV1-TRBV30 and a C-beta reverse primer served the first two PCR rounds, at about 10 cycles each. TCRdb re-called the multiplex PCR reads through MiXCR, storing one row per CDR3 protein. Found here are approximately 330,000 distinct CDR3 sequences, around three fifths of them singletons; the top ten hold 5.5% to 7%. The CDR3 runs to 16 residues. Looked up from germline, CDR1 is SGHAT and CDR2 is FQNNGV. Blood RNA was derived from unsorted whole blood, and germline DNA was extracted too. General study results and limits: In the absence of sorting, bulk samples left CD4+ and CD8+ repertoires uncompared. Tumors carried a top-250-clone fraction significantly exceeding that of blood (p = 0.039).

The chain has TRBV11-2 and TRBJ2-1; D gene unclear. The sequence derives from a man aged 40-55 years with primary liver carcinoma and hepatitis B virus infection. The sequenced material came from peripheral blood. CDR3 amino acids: CAGSLVVRGTDAEQFF. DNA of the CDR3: TGTGCCGGCAGCTTAGTGGTGCGCGGAACGGACGCTGAGCAGTTCTTC.